This TCR beta chain stems from a study of Ad26.COV2.S vaccination and SARS-CoV-2 variants. Study-level information: The trial was COV1001 and the donor's arm was Ad26.COV2.S.

Deletions cut 4 bases from V and 4 bases from J, with 11 bases between. The CDR3 is 14 amino acids. Per germline, CDR1 SGHTA and CDR2 FQGNSA. General study results and limits: People who got the vaccine had more spike-specific TCR breadth than people who got placebo.

Some clones are missing from TCRdb's copy, which holds only in-frame ones; the method was immunoSEQ multiplex PCR. The sample contains hundreds of thousands of clones, around 90% of which appear only once. This clone has only a few counts. Its antigen remains unknown. The treatment denotes: approximately 18 received Ad26.COV2.S at low or high dose, single or two shots; 5 received placebo; per-sample allocation not given. Day 63 after the first injection of vaccine or placebo was the sampling time. Cohort 1b enrolled adults aged 18-55 years in Boston. This sequence joins TRBV7-2 and TRBJ1-5; D uncertain. Specimen: peripheral blood, collected in a trial of Ad26.COV2.S vaccine versus placebo. This TCR derives from a person between 18 and 65 years old who received the Ad26.COV2.S COVID-19 vaccine or a placebo. CDR3 residues: CASSSRLGNQPQHF. CDR3 DNA: TGTGCCAGCAGCTCGAGGCTGGGGAATCAGCCCCAGCATTTT.